The 23 T cell receptor beta chains in this list originate from one sample, sequenced in a study of blood T cell repertoires in COVID-19. Some clones are missing from TCRdb's copy, which holds only in-frame ones; the method was immunoSEQ multiplex PCR. The sample contains 150,000 or so clones, about 85% of which appear only once. The sequencing input was peripheral blood. These receptors came from a man aged 55 to 70 with COVID-19, enrolled during active disease.

The chain couples TRBV5-6 to TRBJ2-5; 9 nucleotides line up with TRBD2. The germline V gene encodes CDR1 SGHDT and CDR2 YYEEEE. V shed 3 bases and J 6 bases; nucleotides not matched to a gene: 9. The CDR3 sequence is 15 residues long. The CDR3 region is CASSWGSSGAQTQYF. The CDR3 DNA reads as TGTGCCAGCAGCTGGGGGTCTAGCGGGGCCCAGACCCAGTACTTC.

V and J are TRBV19 and TRBJ2-1; TRBD1 might be the D (6 bases). V was shortened by 5 bases and J by 6 bases, with 17 bases between the two germline ends. The CDR3 runs 15 residues. Per the germline V gene, CDR1 is LNHDA and CDR2 is SQIVND (reference sequence). CDR3 sequence reads: CASSLGHWPPNEQFF. For the CDR3, the DNA is TGTGCCAGTAGTTTGGGACATTGGCCGCCCAATGAGCAGTTCTTC.

This chain links TRBV12-5 with TRBJ2-1, with D possibly matching TRBD1 (6 bases). This CDR3 is built from 14 residues. Germline loops: CDR1 LGHNT, CDR2 FRNRAP. The V gene lost 6 bases and the J gene lost 8 bases, with 17 bases spanning the gap. The CDR3 DNA is TGTGCTAGTGGCCCCGGACAGTCCAGAGATGAGCAGTTCTTC. Protein sequence: CASGPGQSRDEQFF.

The chain is built from TRBV28 and TRBJ1-1; 8 nucleotides line up with TRBD1. This CDR3 spans 15 amino acids. V was clipped by 7 bases and J by 5 bases; unmatched bases: 12. Germline V gene data show CDR1 as MDHEN and CDR2 as SYDVKM. The CDR3 sequence: CASILWGRGLTEAFF. CDR3 bases: TGTGCCAGCATCCTATGGGGCAGGGGGCTTACTGAAGCTTTCTTT.

The V call is TRBV7-9, the J call TRBJ1-1; D is perhaps TRBD1 (6 bases). The CDR3 totals 14 residues. Trimming took 5 bases from V and 1 from J, leaving 11 bases between them. Germline lookup yields CDR1 SEHNR and CDR2 FQNEAQ (reference sequence). This CDR3 is CASSHATGNTEAFF. DNA for the CDR3: TGTGCCAGCAGCCATGCGACAGGGAACACTGAAGCTTTCTTT.

The gene calls are TRBV25-1 and TRBJ2-2; D is perhaps TRBD1 (6 bases). Trimming left V 3 bases short and J 7 bases short, with 12 bases between. The length of the CDR3 is 14 residues. The germline gives CDR1 MGHDK, CDR2 SYGVNS. The CDR3 region is CASSDTGIHGELFF. As DNA, the CDR3 is TGTGCCAGCAGTGATACAGGGATCCACGGGGAGCTGTTTTTT.

This clone was found once. DNA for the CDR3: TGTGCCAGCAGTGGGGGAGTTCTCGAGCAGTACTTC. It codes for CASSGGVLEQYF. This chain joins TRBV2 and TRBJ2-7, with a weak D call TRBD2 (5 bases). This CDR3 is 12 amino acids long. Germline CDR1 SNHLY, CDR2 FYNNEI. V lost 4 bases and J 6 bases, leaving 10 bases between the germline ends.

This clone was found a few times. The genes are TRBV19 and TRBJ1-2; TRBD1 agrees at 7 bases. Germline V gene data show CDR1 as LNHDA and CDR2 as SQIVND (reference sequence). Unmatched junction bases numbered 14, after V lost 5 bases and J lost 8 bases. The CDR3 totals 15 residues. This CDR3 is CASSPDRDLLSGYTF. In nucleotides, the CDR3 is TGTGCCAGTAGTCCCGACAGGGACCTCCTCAGCGGCTACACCTTC. The whole variable domain, filled in from reference TRBV19 and TRBJ1-2, reads DGGITQSPKYLFRKEGQNVTLSCEQNLNHDAMYWYRQDPGQGLRLIYYSQIVNDFQKGDIAEGYSVSREKKESFPLTVTSAQKNPTAFYLCASSPDRDLLSGYTFGSGTRLTVV.

This clone was counted a single time. The genes are TRBV7-9 and TRBJ2-1; 8 bases fit TRBD2. V gave up 5 bases and J gave up 6 bases; unmatched junction bases: 6. Germline-derived CDR1 and CDR2 are SEHNR and FQNEAQ (reference sequence). This CDR3 has 14 amino acids. CDR3 amino acids: CASSPGLALNEQFF. The CDR3 DNA sequence: TGTGCCAGCAGCCCAGGACTAGCTCTCAATGAGCAGTTCTTC.

To note about this clone: A junction boundary mismatches the germline segment, possibly from a read error. The chain couples TRBV7-7 to TRBJ2-1; tentative D call: TRBD2 (6 bases). The CDR3 length is 15 residues. Per germline, CDR1 SSHAT and CDR2 FNYEAQ (reference sequence). The CDR3: CASSWGVTQGNEQFF. The CDR3 nucleotides are TGTGCTAGCAGTTGGGGGGTCACCCAGGGAAATGAGCAGTTCTTC. Complete variable domain (other parts from reference TRBV7-7 and TRBJ2-1): GAGVSQSPRYKVTKRGQDVTLRCDPISSHATLYWYQQALGQGPEFLTYFNYEAQPDKSGLPSDRFSAERPEGSISTLTIQRTEQRDSAMYRCASSWGVTQGNEQFFGPGTRLTVL.

The genes are TRBV6-5 and TRBJ2-3; 14 nucleotides match TRBD2. The CDR3 is 15 amino acids. With 4 bases clipped from V and 8 bases from J, the junction kept 5 bases outside the gene matches. Germline assignment: CDR1 MNHEY and CDR2 SVGAGI. This chain's CDR3 is CASSSGTSGSGTQYF. The CDR3 coding sequence is TGTGCCAGCAGTTCCGGGACTAGCGGGAGCGGTACGCAGTATTTT.

The chain joins TRBV5-1 to TRBJ2-1, with a tentative D call TRBD2 (6 bases). From germline, CDR1 is SGHRS and CDR2 YFSETQ. The CDR3 sequence is 16 residues long. V was shortened by 6 bases and J by 1 base, with 17 bases between the two germline ends. The CDR3 region has the DNA TGCGCCAGCACCCCAGGATGGAGGGCGTCCTACAATGAGCAGTTCTTC. Translating it yields CASTPGWRASYNEQFF.

This chain joins TRBV9 and TRBJ1-2, with 7 bases lining up with TRBD1. Trimming at V came to 1 base and at J to 4 bases, leaving 10 bases not matched to a gene. The CDR3 spans 16 residues. Germline V gene sequence: CDR1 SGDLS, CDR2 YYNGEE. The CDR3 is CASSVSAGGTFYGYTF. DNA for the CDR3: TGTGCCAGCAGCGTATCAGCAGGGGGTACTTTCTATGGCTACACCTTC.

CDR3 loop: CASSSYSTGAVREKLFF. The CDR3 region has the DNA TGTGCCAGTAGTAGCTACTCGACAGGGGCCGTCCGGGAAAAACTGTTTTTT. This chain uses TRBV19 with TRBJ1-4, with 8 bases identical to TRBD1. V lost 4 bases, J lost 8 bases, and 15 bases stayed unmatched. The CDR3 covers 17 residues. Germline-derived CDR1 and CDR2 are LNHDA and SQIVND (reference sequence).

The chain recombines TRBV5-1 with TRBJ2-3, with 7 bases matching TRBD2. Germline values: CDR1 SGHRS, CDR2 YFSETQ. The CDR3 is made up of 15 amino acids. J gave up 5 bases and V 3 bases, and 9 bases lay outside the gene matches. CDR3 sequence (DNA): TGCGCCAGCAGCTGGCGGGCGGGGGTGGAAGATACGCAGTATTTT. It encodes CASSWRAGVEDTQYF.

The gene calls are TRBV3-1 (or the pseudogene TRBV3-2) and TRBJ2-2; D not certain. The length of the CDR3 is 18 residues. Germline CDR1 LGHDT, CDR2 YNNKEL (reference sequence). Deletions cut 0 bases from V and 0 bases from J, with 14 bases between. The CDR3 loop reads CASSQEWRSSANTGELFF. CDR3 DNA: TGTGCCAGCAGCCAAGAATGGAGAAGTTCCGCGAACACCGGGGAGCTGTTTTTT.

The chain has TRBV7-2 and TRBJ2-5; TRBD2 aligns across 7 bases. CDR3 length: 16 residues. Germline V gene sequence: CDR1 SGHTA, CDR2 FQGNSA. J lost 1 base, V lost 0 bases, and 5 bases had no gene match. The CDR3 loop reads CASSLASGRVQETQYF. The CDR3 DNA reads TGTGCCAGCAGCTTAGCGTCAGGGAGGGTCCAAGAGACCCAGTACTTC.

In the case of this clone: A read error may account for a junction end that differs from germline. The V and J genes are TRBV28 and TRBJ2-7, with a weak D call TRBD1 (6 bases). Germline lookup yields CDR1 MDHEN and CDR2 SYDVKM. This CDR3 is 13 amino acids long. CDR3 residues: CASMGTPSSEQYF. The CDR3 DNA follows: TGTGCCAGCATGGGGACACCGTCCTCCGAGCAGTACTTC.

V usage is TRBV19 and J usage is TRBJ1-2; D is undetermined. The CDR3 covers 13 residues. Germline CDR1 LNHDA, CDR2 SQIVND (reference sequence). Trimming removed 5 bases from V and 7 bases from J, with 14 bases in between. CDR3 bases: TGTGCCAGTAGTCCTCCTTTCCGAGGTGGCTACACCTTC. Protein: CASSPPFRGGYTF.

This chain connects TRBV5-1 to TRBJ2-3; tentatively, D is TRBD2 (5 bases). CDR3 length equals 20 residues. The V gene lost 1 base and the J gene lost 2 bases, with 26 bases spanning the gap. From germline, CDR1 is SGHRS and CDR2 YFSETQ. CDR3 amino acids: CASSLTGRQQRGILTDTQYF. The CDR3 nucleotides are TGCGCCAGCAGCTTGACGGGGAGACAACAACGAGGCATCCTCACAGATACGCAGTATTTT.

The V gene is TRBV29-1, the J gene TRBJ1-1; TRBD1 agrees at 8 bases. The CDR3 has 12 amino acids. V shed 2 bases and J 12 bases; nucleotides not matched to a gene: 8. CDR1 SQVTM and CDR2 ANQGSEA come from the germline V gene. The CDR3 DNA reads TGCAGCGTTGAAAGGGACAGGCTTGGTTCTTTCTTT. Translation: CSVERDRLGSFF.

This chain links TRBV6-5 with TRBJ1-1; D possibly corresponds to TRBD1 (6 bases). CDR1 is MNHEY, CDR2 SVGAGI, per germline. This CDR3 contains 14 residues. V was pared by 7 bases and J by 0 bases, with 12 bases between. The CDR3 DNA follows: TGTGCCAGCACCCGACAGGTTATGAACACTGAAGCTTTCTTT. This sequence encodes CASTRQVMNTEAFF.

This chain uses TRBV6-5 with TRBJ1-1, with 8 nucleotides matching TRBD1. Germline CDR1 reads MNHEY; CDR2 reads SVGAGI. The CDR3 extends over 15 amino acids. V lost 4 bases and J lost 4; bases outside the gene matches: 8. In nucleotides, the CDR3 is TGTGCCAGCAGTTGGGGGGACAGGCTGAGCACTGAAGCTTTCTTT. It translates to CASSWGDRLSTEAFF.